The present TCR beta chain was sequenced within a study of T-cell reconstitution after alpha-beta-depleted transplantation in children. Study outcomes and limitations: Surviving recipient cells, namely T cells and thymic progenitors, were the source of high day-60 TCRbeta diversity in some patients. Roughly two months post-transplant, alpha-beta T cells reportedly originated from several hundred graft clones that had expanded.

Concerning this clonotype: Its antigen remains unidentified.

The CDR3 is 14 residues long. Looked up from germline, CDR1 is MNHEY and CDR2 is SMNVEV (reference sequence). Trimming pared 6 bases from V and 2 bases from J, leaving 12 bases between. The TCRbeta library incorporated unique molecular identifiers. From the PCR reads, TCRdb called clonotypes with MiXCR, one entry per CDR3 protein. The data contain more than 400,000 distinct CDR3 sequences, 11% of them seen just once; the ten biggest clones take up less than 15%. This clonotype was sampled from a female patient aged 2-15 years who had a stem cell transplant for aplastic anemia, so the T cells may come from the graft donor. This specimen was PBMCs, mostly from graft donor cells, taken 180 days after TCRalphabeta/CD19-depleted stem cell transplant. The chain links TRBV27 to TRBJ2-3, with a weak D call TRBD2 (7 bases). CDR3 sequence reads: CASRGGLPTDTQYF. CDR3 sequence (DNA): TGTGCCAGCAGAGGGGGACTACCCACAGATACGCAGTATTTT.